This T cell receptor (beta chain) comes out of a study of identical twins. This CDR3 is 12 amino acids long. CDR1 and CDR2 (germline): DFQATT, SNEGSKA (reference sequence). TCRdb itself ran the 5' RACE reads through MiXCR, one entry per CDR3 protein. The table lists 470,000 or so distinct CDR3 sequences, 20% to 25% of them singletons. These sequences were also reported in another study, on T cells expressing NK-cell markers. That source adds: Each of over 5 donors carried dominant NKG2C+ clonotypes accounting for roughly 1.0-7.5% of CD8+ T cells.

This chain links TRBV20-1 with TRBJ1-2; TRBD1 aligns across 9 bases. Sequencing input: CD4+ T cells sorted from blood. The source is a woman aged 18-29 years in good health. This CDR3 is CRAGQGTYGYTF. In DNA form, the CDR3 reads TGCAGAGCCGGACAGGGGACCTATGGCTACACCTTC.